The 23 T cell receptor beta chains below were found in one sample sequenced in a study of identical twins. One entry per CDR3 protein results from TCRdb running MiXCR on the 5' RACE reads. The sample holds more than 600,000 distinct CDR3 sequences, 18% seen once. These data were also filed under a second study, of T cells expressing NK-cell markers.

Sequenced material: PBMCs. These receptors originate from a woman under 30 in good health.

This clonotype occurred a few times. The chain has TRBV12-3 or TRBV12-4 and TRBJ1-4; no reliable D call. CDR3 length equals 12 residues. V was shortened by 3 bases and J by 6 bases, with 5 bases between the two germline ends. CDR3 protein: CASSLGHEKLFF. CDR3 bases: TGTGCCAGCAGTTTGGGTCATGAAAAACTGTTTTTT.

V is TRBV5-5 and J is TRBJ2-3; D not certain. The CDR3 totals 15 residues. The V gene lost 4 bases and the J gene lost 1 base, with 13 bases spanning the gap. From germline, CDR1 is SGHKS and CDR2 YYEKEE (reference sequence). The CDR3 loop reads CASSLSPWGTDTQYF. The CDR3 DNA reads TGTGCCAGCAGCCTCTCACCGTGGGGCACAGATACGCAGTATTTT.

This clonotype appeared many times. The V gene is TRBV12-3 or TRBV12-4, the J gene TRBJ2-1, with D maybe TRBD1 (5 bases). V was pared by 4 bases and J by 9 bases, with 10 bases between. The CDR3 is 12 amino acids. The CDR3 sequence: CASSSRVSEQFF. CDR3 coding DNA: TGTGCCAGCAGTTCCAGGGTGTCTGAGCAGTTCTTC.

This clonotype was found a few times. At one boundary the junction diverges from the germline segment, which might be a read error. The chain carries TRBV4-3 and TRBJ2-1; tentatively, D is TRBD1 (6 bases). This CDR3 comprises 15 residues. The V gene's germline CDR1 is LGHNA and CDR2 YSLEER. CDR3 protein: CASSKDGRGKDEQFF. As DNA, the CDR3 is TGCGCCAGCAGCAAAGACGGCAGGGGAAAGGATGAGCAGTTCTTC.

The CDR3 is CASSGLAGGTEQFF. For the CDR3, the DNA is TGTGCCAGCAGCGGACTAGCGGGAGGTACTGAGCAGTTCTTC. The V call is TRBV9, the J call TRBJ2-1; 13 positions agree with TRBD2. Trimming cost V 3 bases and J 9 bases; bases outside gene matches: 3. The CDR3 has 14 amino acids. Germline-derived CDR1 and CDR2 are SGDLS and YYNGEE.

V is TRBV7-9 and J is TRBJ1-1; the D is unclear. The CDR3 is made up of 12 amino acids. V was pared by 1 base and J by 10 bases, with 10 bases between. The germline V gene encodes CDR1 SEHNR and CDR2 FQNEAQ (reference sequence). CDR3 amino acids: CASSLGKLGAFF. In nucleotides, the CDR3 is TGTGCCAGCAGCTTAGGGAAACTGGGAGCTTTCTTT.

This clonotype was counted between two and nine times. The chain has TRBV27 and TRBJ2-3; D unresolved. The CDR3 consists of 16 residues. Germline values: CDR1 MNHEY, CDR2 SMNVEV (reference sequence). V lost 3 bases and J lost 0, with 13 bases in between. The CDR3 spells CASSFVTQTSTDTQYF. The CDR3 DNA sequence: TGTGCCAGCAGTTTCGTCACTCAAACGAGCACAGATACGCAGTATTTT.

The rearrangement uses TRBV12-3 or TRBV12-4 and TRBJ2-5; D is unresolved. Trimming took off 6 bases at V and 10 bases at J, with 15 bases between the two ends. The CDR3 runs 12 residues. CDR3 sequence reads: CASSQKGFHQYF. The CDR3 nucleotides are TGTGCCAGCAGCCAAAAAGGGTTTCACCAGTACTTC.

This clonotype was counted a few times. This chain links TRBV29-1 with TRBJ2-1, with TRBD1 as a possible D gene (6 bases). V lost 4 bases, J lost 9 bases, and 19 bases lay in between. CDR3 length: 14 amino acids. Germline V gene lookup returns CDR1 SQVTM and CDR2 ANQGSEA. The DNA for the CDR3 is TGCAGCGTTGGGCCCGGGGACATGGGTGCTGAGCAGTTCTTC. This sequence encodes CSVGPGDMGAEQFF.

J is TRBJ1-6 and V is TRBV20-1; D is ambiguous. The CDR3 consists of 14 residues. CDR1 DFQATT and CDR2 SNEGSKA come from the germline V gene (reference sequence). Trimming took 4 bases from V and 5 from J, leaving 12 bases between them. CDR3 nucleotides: TGCAGTGCTAAAGTTCAGAATGATAATTCACCCCTCCACTTT. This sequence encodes CSAKVQNDNSPLHF.

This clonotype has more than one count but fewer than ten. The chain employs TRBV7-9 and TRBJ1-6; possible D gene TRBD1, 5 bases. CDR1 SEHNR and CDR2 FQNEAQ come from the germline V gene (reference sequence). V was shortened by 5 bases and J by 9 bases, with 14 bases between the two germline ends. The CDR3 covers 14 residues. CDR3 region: CASSPGRGFSPLHF. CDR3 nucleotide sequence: TGTGCCAGCAGCCCGGGACGGGGGTTTTCACCCCTCCACTTT.

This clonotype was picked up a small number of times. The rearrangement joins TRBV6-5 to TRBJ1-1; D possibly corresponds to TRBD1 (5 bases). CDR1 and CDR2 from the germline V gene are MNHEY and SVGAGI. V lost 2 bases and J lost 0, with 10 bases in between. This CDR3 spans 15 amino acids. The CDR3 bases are TGTGCCAGCAGTTACAGGGGAAGGGTGAACACTGAAGCTTTCTTT. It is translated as CASSYRGRVNTEAFF.

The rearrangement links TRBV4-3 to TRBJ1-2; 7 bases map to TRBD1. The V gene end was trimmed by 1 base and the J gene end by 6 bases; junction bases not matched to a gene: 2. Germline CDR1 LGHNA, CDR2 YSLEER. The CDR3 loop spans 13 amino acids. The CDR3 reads CASSQGQGDGYTF. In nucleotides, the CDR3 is TGCGCCAGCAGCCAAGGACAGGGTGATGGCTACACCTTC.

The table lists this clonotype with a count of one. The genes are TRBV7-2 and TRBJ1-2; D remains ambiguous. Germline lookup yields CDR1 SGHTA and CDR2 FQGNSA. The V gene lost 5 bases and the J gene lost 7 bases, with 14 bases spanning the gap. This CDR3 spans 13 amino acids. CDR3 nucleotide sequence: TGTGCCAGCAGCCCTACGCCCACGGGTGGCTACACCTTC. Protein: CASSPTPTGGYTF. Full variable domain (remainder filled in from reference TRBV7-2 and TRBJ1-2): GAGVSQSPSNKVTEKGKDVELRCDPISGHTALYWYRQSLGQGLEFLIYFQGNSAPDKSGLPSDRFSAERTGGSVSTLTIQRTQQEDSAVYLCASSPTPTGGYTFGSGTRLTVV.

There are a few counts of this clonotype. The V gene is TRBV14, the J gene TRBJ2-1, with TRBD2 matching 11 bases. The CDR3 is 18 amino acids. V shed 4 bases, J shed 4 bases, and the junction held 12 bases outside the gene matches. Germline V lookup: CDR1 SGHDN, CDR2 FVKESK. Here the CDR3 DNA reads TGTGCCAGCAGCCTTAGGATCCGACTAGCGGGATATTACAATGAGCAGTTCTTC. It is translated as CASSLRIRLAGYYNEQFF.

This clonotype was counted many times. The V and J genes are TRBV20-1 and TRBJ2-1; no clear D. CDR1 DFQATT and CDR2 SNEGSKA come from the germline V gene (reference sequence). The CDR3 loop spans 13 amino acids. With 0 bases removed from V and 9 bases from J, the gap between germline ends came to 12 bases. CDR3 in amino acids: CSARDYDGLEQFF. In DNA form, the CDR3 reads TGCAGTGCTAGAGATTACGACGGCCTTGAGCAGTTCTTC.

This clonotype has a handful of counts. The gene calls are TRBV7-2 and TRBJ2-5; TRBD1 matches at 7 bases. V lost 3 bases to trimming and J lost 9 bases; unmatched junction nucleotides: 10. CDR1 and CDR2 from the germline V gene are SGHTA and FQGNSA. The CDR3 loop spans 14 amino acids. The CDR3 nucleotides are TGTGCCAGCAGCTTGACAGGGATAAGAGGGGCCCAGTACTTC. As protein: CASSLTGIRGAQYF. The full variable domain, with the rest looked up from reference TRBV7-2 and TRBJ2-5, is GAGVSQSPSNKVTEKGKDVELRCDPISGHTALYWYRQSLGQGLEFLIYFQGNSAPDKSGLPSDRFSAERTGGSVSTLTIQRTQQEDSAVYLCASSLTGIRGAQYFGPGTRLLVL.

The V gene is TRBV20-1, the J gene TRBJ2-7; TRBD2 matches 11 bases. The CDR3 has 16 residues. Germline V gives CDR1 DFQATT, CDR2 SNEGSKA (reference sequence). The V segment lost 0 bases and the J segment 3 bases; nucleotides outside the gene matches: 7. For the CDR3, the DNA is TGCAGTGCTAGAGATCTCACTAGCGGGGGTAGCTACGAGCAGTACTTC. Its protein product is CSARDLTSGGSYEQYF.

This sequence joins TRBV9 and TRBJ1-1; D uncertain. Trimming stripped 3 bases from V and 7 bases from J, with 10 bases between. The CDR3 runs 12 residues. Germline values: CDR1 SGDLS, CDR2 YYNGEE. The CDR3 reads CASSAGLGEAFF. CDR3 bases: TGTGCCAGCAGCGCTGGTTTGGGTGAAGCTTTCTTT.

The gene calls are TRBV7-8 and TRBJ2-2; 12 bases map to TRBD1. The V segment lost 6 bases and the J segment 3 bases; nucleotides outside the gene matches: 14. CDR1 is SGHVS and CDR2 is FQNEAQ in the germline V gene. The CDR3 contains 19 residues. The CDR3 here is CASRGRDRGLFRDTGELFF. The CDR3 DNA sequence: TGTGCCAGCAGGGGCCGGGACAGGGGGCTTTTTCGTGACACCGGGGAGCTGTTTTTT. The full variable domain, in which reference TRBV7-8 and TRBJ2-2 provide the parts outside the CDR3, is GAGVSQSPRYKVAKRGQDVALRCDPISGHVSLFWYQQALGQGPEFLTYFQNEAQLDKSGLPSDRFFAERPEGSVSTLKIQRTQQEDSAVYLCASRGRDRGLFRDTGELFFGEGSRLTVL.

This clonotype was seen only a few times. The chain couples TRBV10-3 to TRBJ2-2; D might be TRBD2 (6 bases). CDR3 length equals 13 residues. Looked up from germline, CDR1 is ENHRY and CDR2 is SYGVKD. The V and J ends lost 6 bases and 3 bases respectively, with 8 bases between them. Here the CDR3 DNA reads TGTGCCATCAGGGGACTTGACACCGGGGAGCTGTTTTTT. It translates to CAIRGLDTGELFF.

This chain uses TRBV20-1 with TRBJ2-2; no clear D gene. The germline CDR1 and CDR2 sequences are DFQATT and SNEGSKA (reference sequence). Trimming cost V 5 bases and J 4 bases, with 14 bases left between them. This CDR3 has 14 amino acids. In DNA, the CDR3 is TGCAGTGCTCCCACCCCCGTCCGCACCGGGGAGCTGTTTTTT. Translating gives CSAPTPVRTGELFF.

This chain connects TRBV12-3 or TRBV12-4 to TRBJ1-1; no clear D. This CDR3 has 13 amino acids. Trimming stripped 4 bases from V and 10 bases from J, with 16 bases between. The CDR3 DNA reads TGTGCCAGCAGTTATAGGGTCTTCCCGGCAGCTTTCTTT. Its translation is CASSYRVFPAAFF.